The source of this T cell receptor beta chain is a study of radiotherapy plus CTLA-4 blockade in lung cancer. In the study overall: Objective responses arose in approximately 17% of patients, and approximately 28% experienced disease control. Study results and limitations: An expansion of tumor-derived TCR clones occurred in blood after radiotherapy plus ipilimumab. Reports state that early shifts in blood T cell clones, with interferon-beta, best predicted response.

Concerning this clone: What it recognizes is unknown.

Germline V gene sequence: CDR1 SGHVS, CDR2 FQNEAQ. The CDR3 loop spans 16 amino acids. V gave up 1 base and J gave up 4 bases; unmatched junction bases: 7. This table comes from immunoSEQ multiplex PCR, and its TCRdb copy is limited to in-frame clones, with some not included. The table lists fewer than 95,000 clones, 83% of them singletons, with around 0.79% in the top ten. This chain links TRBV7-8 with TRBJ1-5, with TRBD1 identical over 7 bases. The receptor was derived from a human donor with non-small cell lung cancer who had stable disease on radiotherapy plus ipilimumab. Sequenced material: peripheral blood, taken from a patient treated with radiotherapy plus ipilimumab. In DNA form, the CDR3 reads TGTGCCAGCAGCTTAGAGGCAGGGGGGCTAAATCAGCCCCAGCATTTT. Amino acids: CASSLEAGGLNQPQHF.